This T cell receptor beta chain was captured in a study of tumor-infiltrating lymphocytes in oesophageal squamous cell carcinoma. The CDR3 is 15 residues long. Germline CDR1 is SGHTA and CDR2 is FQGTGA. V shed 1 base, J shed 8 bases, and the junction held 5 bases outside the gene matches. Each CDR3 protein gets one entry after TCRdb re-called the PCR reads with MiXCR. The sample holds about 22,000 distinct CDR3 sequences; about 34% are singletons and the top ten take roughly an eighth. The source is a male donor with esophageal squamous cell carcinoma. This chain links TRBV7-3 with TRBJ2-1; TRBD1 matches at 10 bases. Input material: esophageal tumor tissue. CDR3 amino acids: CASSLRQGAEDEQFF. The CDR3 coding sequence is TGTGCCAGCAGCTTAAGACAGGGGGCGGAAGATGAGCAGTTCTTC.